What follows are 32 T cell receptor beta chains derived from one specimen sequenced in a study of CD8+ T cells in alopecia areata. Treatment here: oral pan-JAK inhibitor, 5-10 mg twice daily. RNA was isolated and reverse transcribed to cDNA, the sequencing template. Profiled with immunoSEQ multiplex PCR; TCRdb holds only in-frame clones, not every one. The sample lists fewer than 200,000 clones; 58% were seen once. The source was CD4+ T cells sorted from blood, collected at approximately week 61, from a patient treated with tofacitinib. These TCRs come from a human donor with alopecia areata.

This chain uses TRBV30 with TRBJ2-2; 7 bases map to TRBD2. J gave up 0 bases and V 2 bases, and 3 bases lay outside the gene matches. CDR1 is GTSNPN and CDR2 is SVGIG in the germline V gene (reference sequence). The CDR3 covers 15 residues. CDR3 DNA: TGTGCCTGGAGTTCCGGACTAGCGAACACCGGGGAGCTGTTTTTT. It codes for CAWSSGLANTGELFF.

The chain recombines TRBV5-6 with TRBJ2-3; 8 positions match TRBD2. The CDR3 contains 18 residues. Trimming removed 1 base from V and 0 bases from J; junction bases left unmatched: 10. Germline loops: CDR1 SGHDT, CDR2 YYEEEE. CDR3 in amino acids: CASSLFGVTSGSTDTQYF. CDR3 DNA: TGTGCCAGCAGCTTGTTCGGAGTTACTAGCGGAAGCACAGATACGCAGTATTTT.

The chain has TRBV2 and TRBJ2-7, with D unresolved. The length of the CDR3 is 14 residues. Germline loops: CDR1 SNHLY, CDR2 FYNNEI. V was clipped by 5 bases and J by 2 bases, with 13 bases between them. The DNA of the CDR3 is TGTGCCAGCAGTATCCGCTCCACTACCTACGAGCAGTACTTC. It is translated as CASSIRSTTYEQYF.

The chain combines TRBV7-8 with TRBJ2-5; D might be TRBD2 (6 bases). From germline, CDR1 is SGHVS and CDR2 FQNEAQ. V dropped 2 bases and J dropped 1 base, with 11 bases sitting between them. CDR3 length equals 15 residues. The CDR3: CASSLFPGVQETQYF. CDR3 bases: TGTGCCAGCAGCTTATTCCCGGGGGTCCAAGAGACCCAGTACTTC.

The chain employs TRBV30 and TRBJ1-1; unclear D gene. Germline V gene lookup returns CDR1 GTSNPN and CDR2 SVGIG (reference sequence). The CDR3 runs to 12 residues. Trimming took 4 bases from V and 2 from J, leaving 8 bases between them. The CDR3 DNA is TGTGCCTGGAATTACGGTAACACTGAAGCTTTCTTT. Its protein is CAWNYGNTEAFF.

This sequence joins TRBV5-6 and TRBJ1-6; D remains unclear. CDR1 is SGHDT, CDR2 YYEEEE, per germline. Between the trimmed V and J ends, which lost 3 bases and 7 bases, there was a span of 11 bases. The CDR3 extends over 14 amino acids. The CDR3 DNA follows: TGTGCCAGCAGCTCTGGACGGGTGAATTCACCCCTCCACTTT. Its translation is CASSSGRVNSPLHF. Complete variable domain (other parts from reference TRBV5-6 and TRBJ1-6): DAGVTQSPTHLIKTRGQQVTLRCSPKSGHDTVSWYQQALGQGPQFIFQYYEEEERQRGNFPDRFSGHQFPNYSSELNVNALLLGDSALYLCASSSGRVNSPLHFGNGTRLTVT.

V gene TRBV5-6 combines with J gene TRBJ2-5; 12 bases are a match to TRBD2. From germline, CDR1 is SGHDT and CDR2 YYEEEE. Losses at the gene ends were 4 bases for V and 1 base for J; bases not matched to a gene: 5. This CDR3 is built from 16 residues. This CDR3 reads CASSGTGLAGQETQYF. As DNA, the CDR3 is TGTGCCAGCAGCGGGACGGGACTAGCGGGCCAAGAGACCCAGTACTTC. Full variable domain (missing parts from reference TRBV5-6 and TRBJ2-5): DAGVTQSPTHLIKTRGQQVTLRCSPKSGHDTVSWYQQALGQGPQFIFQYYEEEERQRGNFPDRFSGHQFPNYSSELNVNALLLGDSALYLCASSGTGLAGQETQYFGPGTRLLVL.

This chain uses TRBV5-1 with TRBJ2-7; D perhaps matches TRBD2 (6 bases). V was trimmed by 0 bases and J by 2 bases, leaving 15 bases between them. The CDR3 extends over 16 amino acids. Germline lookup yields CDR1 SGHRS and CDR2 YFSETQ. The CDR3 DNA reads TGCGCCAGCAGCTTGGGACGGGGGAATCCACCCTACGAGCAGTACTTC. Translation: CASSLGRGNPPYEQYF.

This clone was observed a single time. The chain joins TRBV15 to TRBJ2-5; D uncertain. Germline-derived CDR1 and CDR2 are LNHNV and YYDKDF (reference sequence). The V gene lost 0 bases and the J gene lost 5 bases, with 10 bases spanning the gap. This CDR3 has 14 residues. The CDR3 region is CATSRDAAEETQYF. The CDR3 DNA sequence: TGTGCCACCAGCAGAGATGCGGCCGAGGAGACCCAGTACTTC.

The J gene is TRBJ1-1, the V gene TRBV29-1, with a possible D match to TRBD1 (5 bases). The CDR3 has 12 amino acids. V was shortened by 8 bases and J by 1 base, with 11 bases between the two germline ends. CDR1 is SQVTM and CDR2 is ANQGSEA in the germline V gene. The CDR3 DNA reads TGCAGCTCATTAAGGGGGAACACTGAAGCTTTCTTT. The encoded protein is CSSLRGNTEAFF.

V and J are TRBV5-1 and TRBJ2-3; no firm D call. V was clipped by 1 base and J by 4 bases, with 7 bases between them. Germline assignment: CDR1 SGHRS and CDR2 YFSETQ. This CDR3 region has 13 residues. The CDR3 coding sequence is TGCGCCAGCAGCTTGATTGCGGCAGATACGCAGTATTTT. This encodes CASSLIAADTQYF.

J is TRBJ1-1 and V is TRBV7-2; TRBD1 might be the D (5 bases). The CDR3 is 15 residues long. CDR1 is SGHTA and CDR2 is FQGNSA in the germline V gene. Trimming left V 1 base short and J 6 bases short, with 15 bases between. The CDR3 sequence is CASSLDPGGRAEAFF. The CDR3 nucleotides are TGTGCCAGCAGCTTAGATCCGGGAGGCAGGGCTGAAGCTTTCTTT.

This clone occurred a few times. The V and J genes are TRBV30 and TRBJ1-1; D is possibly TRBD1 (6 bases). V was clipped by 2 bases and J by 3 bases, with 10 bases between them. Germline V lookup: CDR1 GTSNPN, CDR2 SVGIG (reference sequence). CDR3 length: 13 residues. Here the CDR3 DNA reads TGTGCCTGGAGTACGAGGGGGTACACTGAAGCTTTCTTT. Translating it yields CAWSTRGYTEAFF. Looking up the rest from reference TRBV30 and TRBJ1-1 gives the full variable domain: SQTIHQWPATLVQPVGSPLSLECTVEGTSNPNLYWYRQAAGRGLQLLFYSVGIGQISSEVPQNLSASRPQDRQFILSSKKLLLSDSGFYLCAWSTRGYTEAFFGQGTRLTVV.

The chain has TRBV29-1 and TRBJ1-1; a weak D match, TRBD1 (6 bases). The length of the CDR3 is 13 residues. The V and J ends lost 6 bases and 5 bases respectively, with 16 bases between them. CDR1 and CDR2 (germline): SQVTM, ANQGSEA. The CDR3 DNA sequence: TGCAGCGTCTCCCGACAGGTGGGAACTGAAGCTTTCTTT. It translates to CSVSRQVGTEAFF.

This CDR3 reads CASSLETDSPLHF. The DNA of the CDR3 is TGCGCCAGCAGCTTGGAAACGGATTCACCCCTCCACTTT. This chain joins TRBV5-1 and TRBJ1-6; D uncertain. V lost 0 bases, J lost 8 bases, and 6 bases lay in between. Germline CDR1 SGHRS, CDR2 YFSETQ. The CDR3 has 13 amino acids.

CDR3 sequence: CAWAYSGSTDTQYF. As DNA, the CDR3 is TGTGCCTGGGCTTATAGCGGGAGCACAGATACGCAGTATTTT. The genes are TRBV30 and TRBJ2-3; 7 positions agree with TRBD2. CDR3 length: 14 residues. Looked up from germline, CDR1 is GTSNPN and CDR2 is SVGIG (reference sequence). V dropped 5 bases and J dropped 0; count of bases not matched to a gene: 5.

In its sample, this clone was seen a few times. The CDR3 loop is CAWSVRGAGTGELFF. The DNA of the CDR3 is TGTGCCTGGAGTGTCCGGGGGGCCGGCACCGGGGAGCTGTTTTTT. This rearrangement joins TRBV30 to TRBJ2-2; D perhaps matches TRBD2 (7 bases). Deletions cut 0 bases from V and 4 bases from J, with 12 bases between. The V gene's germline CDR1 is GTSNPN and CDR2 SVGIG (reference sequence). The CDR3 has 15 residues.

This chain joins TRBV5-1 and TRBJ1-2, with unresolved D. The CDR3 totals 12 residues. The V end was cut by 2 bases, the J end by 4 bases, with 6 bases between. Germline V CDR1 and CDR2: SGHRS, YFSETQ. The CDR3 spells CASSLDGYGYTF. Written as DNA, the CDR3 is TGCGCCAGCAGCTTAGACGGCTATGGCTACACCTTC.

The chain links TRBV18 to TRBJ1-2; D remains ambiguous. The ends were cut back, 2 bases at V and 2 bases at J, with 6 bases in the middle. The V gene's germline CDR1 is KGHSH and CDR2 LQKENI. The length of the CDR3 is 13 residues. The CDR3 region is CASSPEENYGYTF. CDR3 coding DNA: TGTGCCAGCTCACCAGAAGAAAACTATGGCTACACCTTC.

This clone appeared a few times. The J gene is TRBJ1-1, the V gene TRBV30, with 9 bases matching TRBD1. This CDR3 comprises 17 residues. Germline lookup yields CDR1 GTSNPN and CDR2 SVGIG (reference sequence). Trimming took 5 bases from V and 1 from J; bases not matched to a gene: 14. The CDR3 nucleotides are TGTGCCTGGTCACCGGGACAGGGAGGTTTGGGGAACACTGAAGCTTTCTTT. Its translation is CAWSPGQGGLGNTEAFF. The whole variable domain, filled in from reference TRBV30 and TRBJ1-1, reads SQTIHQWPATLVQPVGSPLSLECTVEGTSNPNLYWYRQAAGRGLQLLFYSVGIGQISSEVPQNLSASRPQDRQFILSSKKLLLSDSGFYLCAWSPGQGGLGNTEAFFGQGTRLTVV.

The CDR3 loop reads CASSVNQGAYEQYF. CDR3 nucleotides: TGCGCCAGCAGCGTAAACCAGGGGGCCTACGAGCAGTACTTC. The chain carries TRBV5-1 and TRBJ2-7; the match to TRBD1 covers 7 bases. CDR1 is SGHRS, CDR2 YFSETQ, per germline. The V and J ends lost 4 bases and 2 bases, in that order; junction bases with no gene match: 6. The CDR3 sequence is 14 residues long.

The chain couples TRBV7-9 to TRBJ2-3, with D tentatively TRBD2 (6 bases). Trimming cost V 2 bases and J 3 bases, with 18 bases left between them. The CDR3 totals 17 residues. CDR1 and CDR2 from the germline V gene are SEHNR and FQNEAQ (reference sequence). CDR3 sequence: CASSLFHGSAGTDTQYF. The CDR3 DNA sequence: TGTGCCAGCAGCTTATTCCACGGGAGCGCGGGGACAGATACGCAGTATTTT.

The chain links TRBV6-5 to TRBJ2-5; D unresolved. Germline CDR1 and CDR2: MNHEY and SVGAGI. The CDR3 has 14 amino acids. Trimming cost V 2 bases and J 5 bases, with 12 bases left between them. The CDR3 loop is CASSYPGSGETQYF. For the CDR3, the DNA is TGTGCCAGCAGTTACCCTGGTAGTGGCGAGACCCAGTACTTC.

The V gene is TRBV7-2, the J gene TRBJ1-5, with TRBD1 as a possible D gene (6 bases). V was clipped by 4 bases and J by 6 bases, with 16 bases between them. Looked up from germline, CDR1 is SGHTA and CDR2 is FQGNSA. This CDR3 region has 15 residues. The CDR3 loop is CASSSVPGHSQPQHF. CDR3 nucleotide sequence: TGTGCCAGCAGCTCCGTCCCGGGACATAGTCAGCCCCAGCATTTT.

Only a few counts were recorded for this clone. The chain joins TRBV10-3 to TRBJ1-2, with 9 bases lining up with TRBD1. The V gene end was trimmed by 9 bases and the J gene end by 10 bases; junction bases not matched to a gene: 9. The CDR3 loop spans 12 amino acids. The V gene's germline CDR1 is ENHRY and CDR2 SYGVKD. DNA for the CDR3: TGTGCCATAAGAGAGGGACAGGGACCCTACACCTTC. Translating it yields CAIREGQGPYTF.

This clone turned up a few times. The chain is built from TRBV7-2 and TRBJ1-1; weak D call: TRBD1 (6 bases). CDR1 SGHTA and CDR2 FQGNSA come from the germline V gene. The V end was cut by 5 bases, the J end by 6 bases, with 19 bases between. CDR3 length equals 15 residues. The CDR3 spells CASSETRGVSSEAFF. CDR3 in DNA: TGTGCCAGCAGCGAGACCAGGGGAGTTTCGTCTGAAGCTTTCTTT.

The rearrangement joins TRBV19 to TRBJ2-2; D perhaps matches TRBD1 (6 bases). This CDR3 spans 14 amino acids. CDR1 and CDR2 from the germline V gene are LNHDA and SQIVND (reference sequence). Between the trimmed V and J ends, which lost 7 bases and 5 bases, there was a span of 14 bases. The CDR3 coding sequence is TGTGCCAGTACCCCGACAGGATTGACCGGGGAGCTGTTTTTT. It yields the protein CASTPTGLTGELFF.

The chain employs TRBV5-4 and TRBJ1-1; 9 bases are shared with TRBD1. The CDR3 is 15 amino acids. The trim removed 4 bases at V and 4 bases at J, leaving 8 bases unmatched. The germline gives CDR1 SGHNT, CDR2 YYREEE (reference sequence). CDR3 nucleotides: TGTGCCAGCAGCGGAGGGACAGGGCGCCCCACTGAAGCTTTCTTT. Protein product: CASSGGTGRPTEAFF.

V gene TRBV20-1 combines with J gene TRBJ1-2; D is undetermined. Germline assignment: CDR1 DFQATT and CDR2 SNEGSKA (reference sequence). The V and J ends lost 4 bases and 3 bases respectively, with 6 bases between them. CDR3 length equals 11 residues. The CDR3 bases are TGCAGTGCTACTACCGACTATGGCTACACCTTC. Translated, it gives CSATTDYGYTF.

The gene calls are TRBV5-6 and TRBJ2-5; D not certain. The CDR3 covers 14 residues. Trimming removed 0 bases at V and 5 bases at J, with 11 bases between. Germline V gene data show CDR1 as SGHDT and CDR2 as YYEEEE. The CDR3 bases are TGTGCCAGCAGCTTGGGGCGGCCGATGGAGACCCAGTACTTC. Translated, it gives CASSLGRPMETQYF.

Details on this clone: The germline gene is not matched at one end of the junction; a read error may be the cause. This sequence joins TRBV7-9 and TRBJ2-7; possibly TRBD2 for D (6 bases). This CDR3 contains 13 residues. Germline V lookup: CDR1 SEHNR, CDR2 FQNEAQ (reference sequence). This chain's CDR3 is CASSLMEAGISRF. The CDR3 nucleotides are TGTGCCAGCAGCCTCATGGAGGCGGGGATTAGTCGTTTC.

There are a few counts of this clone. This chain links TRBV2 with TRBJ1-2; perhaps TRBD1 as D (6 bases). CDR3 length: 15 residues. With 6 bases removed from V and 4 bases from J, the gap between germline ends came to 18 bases. In germline, CDR1 is SNHLY, CDR2 FYNNEI. CDR3 coding DNA: TGTGCCAGCAGGCCCAACAGGGAAGGACTCTATGGCTACACCTTC. This translates into CASRPNREGLYGYTF. The whole variable domain, remainder taken from reference TRBV2 and TRBJ1-2, is EPEVTQTPSHQVTQMGQEVILRCVPISNHLYFYWYRQILGQKVEFLVSFYNNEISEKSEIFDDQFSVERPDGSNFTLKIRSTKLEDSAMYFCASRPNREGLYGYTFGSGTRLTVV.